The clone carrying this TCR beta chain was counted a few times. This CDR3 contains 14 residues. Trimming removed 7 bases at V and 4 bases at J, with 15 bases between. The V gene's germline CDR1 is ENHRY and CDR2 SYGVKD. This entry comes from a study of blood T cells in healthy people across ages. For the second PCR, which ran for about 7 to 12 cycles, a sample-barcoded 5' primer and a J-beta primer mix were used. TCRdb recomputed calls from the 5' RACE reads with MiXCR, one row per CDR3 protein. The sample shows around 1,800,000 distinct CDR3 sequences, about 39% of them seen only once. This receptor was taken from a human donor in good health. V gene TRBV10-3 combines with J gene TRBJ2-3; a weak D match, TRBD1 (6 bases). Source material: blood. The CDR3 sequence is CAINVLQGSDTQYF. The DNA of the CDR3 is TGTGCCATCAATGTTTTACAGGGTTCAGATACGCAGTATTTT.